Sequencing of this T cell receptor beta chain was carried out in a study of T-cell memory formation after mild COVID-19. The table lists this clonotype with a few counts. The trim removed 7 bases at V and 5 bases at J, leaving 17 bases unmatched. Germline V gives CDR1 SGHVS, CDR2 FQNEAQ. This CDR3 contains 18 residues. TCRdb reanalysed the 5' RACE reads using MiXCR and keeps one entry per CDR3 protein. The sample has hundreds of thousands of distinct CDR3 sequences; around a quarter are singletons. The V gene is TRBV7-8, the J gene TRBJ2-5; 12 positions match TRBD2. This clonotype was obtained from an adult woman who had mild COVID-19 (a few samples of this study predate the infection). Cell type and time point are not known. Sequencing was performed on PBMCs or a T cell subset sorted from them (not recorded which). The CDR3 reads CASTLSPSGRGVGETQYF. CDR3 nucleotides: TGTGCCAGCACCCTTAGCCCTAGCGGGAGGGGGGTGGGCGAGACCCAGTACTTC.